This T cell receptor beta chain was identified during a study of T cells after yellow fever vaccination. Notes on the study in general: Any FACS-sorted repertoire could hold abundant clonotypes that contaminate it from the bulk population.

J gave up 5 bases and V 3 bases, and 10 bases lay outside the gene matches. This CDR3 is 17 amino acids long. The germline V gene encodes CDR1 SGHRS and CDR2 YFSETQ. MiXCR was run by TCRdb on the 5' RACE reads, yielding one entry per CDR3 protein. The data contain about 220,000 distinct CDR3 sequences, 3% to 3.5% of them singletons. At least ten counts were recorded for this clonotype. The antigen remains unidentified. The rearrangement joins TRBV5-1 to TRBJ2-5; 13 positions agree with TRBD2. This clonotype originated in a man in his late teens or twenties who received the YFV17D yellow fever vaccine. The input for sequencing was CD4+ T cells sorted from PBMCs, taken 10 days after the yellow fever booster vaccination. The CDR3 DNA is TGCGCCAGCAGCTCCAGGACTAGCGGGGGAGTAAGCGAGACCCAGTACTTC. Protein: CASSSRTSGGVSETQYF.